These 25 T cell receptor beta chains came from one sample sequenced in a study of post-analysis software for immune sequencing data. Study findings and constraints: Patients used about five TRBV segments, including TRBV5-6, TRBV5-1 and TRBV20-1, more often than controls.

Their specific antigens are unknown. Every TCR beta cDNA library bore unique molecular identifiers. TCRdb called the PCR reads again in MiXCR, with one record for every CDR3 protein. The data contain hundreds of thousands of distinct CDR3 sequences, 25% to 30% of them singletons. The sequencing sample was made of blood. Receptors originate from a girl aged 10-17 years with multiple sclerosis.

DNA for the CDR3: TGCAGTGCGCCGGGACAGGGGAGGTCTGAAGCTTTCTTT. Translation: CSAPGQGRSEAFF. The chain has TRBV20-1 and TRBJ1-1, with 10 bases fitting TRBD1. CDR1 is DFQATT, CDR2 SNEGSKA, per germline (reference sequence). This CDR3 spans 13 amino acids. V shed 6 bases and J 6 bases; nucleotides not matched to a gene: 7.

This chain links TRBV7-9 with TRBJ1-1; possibly TRBD1 for D (6 bases). V was shortened by 0 bases and J by 2 bases, with 10 bases between the two germline ends. Germline lookup yields CDR1 SEHNR and CDR2 FQNEAQ (reference sequence). This CDR3 has 15 amino acids. The CDR3 coding sequence is TGTGCCAGCAGCTTAGCACAGGGACGAAACACTGAAGCTTTCTTT. It specifies CASSLAQGRNTEAFF.

The V call is TRBV4-3, the J call TRBJ1-5; possible D gene TRBD1, 5 bases. Deletions cut 1 base from V and 6 bases from J, with 13 bases between. Germline CDR1 reads LGHNA; CDR2 reads YSLEER. This CDR3 region has 15 residues. For the CDR3, the DNA is TGCGCCAGCAGCCAAGTTCGGCAGGGTGGTCAGCCCCAGCATTTT. Encoded protein: CASSQVRQGGQPQHF.

This clonotype was seen many times. This chain links TRBV29-1 with TRBJ2-7; TRBD2 aligns across 7 bases. J was trimmed by 0 bases and V by 5 bases; bases with no gene match: 4. This CDR3 is 13 amino acids long. Germline assignment: CDR1 SQVTM and CDR2 ANQGSEA. The CDR3 spells CSVWLAVSYEQYF. The DNA of the CDR3 is TGCAGCGTTTGGCTAGCGGTCTCCTACGAGCAGTACTTC.

This clonotype occurred once. The genes are TRBV7-2 and TRBJ2-3, with D maybe TRBD1 (6 bases). V lost 5 bases, J lost 3 bases, and 15 bases lay in between. Germline lookup yields CDR1 SGHTA and CDR2 FQGNSA. This CDR3 comprises 15 residues. CDR3 nucleotides: TGTGCCAGCAGCGCAACAGGGAAGTGGACAGATACGCAGTATTTT. As protein: CASSATGKWTDTQYF.

This chain links TRBV5-6 with TRBJ2-5; 7 positions agree with TRBD2. The CDR3 sequence is 13 residues long. Germline CDR1 SGHDT, CDR2 YYEEEE. Trimming removed 0 bases from V and 11 bases from J; junction bases left unmatched: 7. The CDR3 is CASSLASAGEQYF. For the CDR3, the DNA is TGTGCCAGCAGCTTGGCTAGTGCGGGGGAGCAGTACTTC.

The rearrangement joins TRBV15 to TRBJ2-1, with 7 bases that match TRBD2. The CDR3 has 13 amino acids. The J segment lost 0 bases and the V segment lost 8 bases, leaving 1 base of the junction unmatched. Germline lookup yields CDR1 LNHNV and CDR2 YYDKDF (reference sequence). In DNA form, the CDR3 reads TGTGCCACCGGGAGGGGCTCCTACAATGAGCAGTTCTTC. It translates to CATGRGSYNEQFF. The variable domain in full, completed from reference TRBV15 and TRBJ2-1, reads DAMVIQNPRYQVTQFGKPVTLSCSQTLNHNVMYWYQQKSSQAPKLLFHYYDKDFNNEADTPDNFQSRRPNTSFCFLDIRSPGLGDTAMYLCATGRGSYNEQFFGPGTRLTVL.

The V call is TRBV7-9, the J call TRBJ2-1; D may be TRBD1 or TRBD2 (5 bases each). Germline-derived CDR1 and CDR2 are SEHNR and FQNEAQ (reference sequence). Trimming shortened V by 8 bases and J by 0 bases, and 14 bases separated the two germline ends. The CDR3 consists of 15 residues. The CDR3 sequence: CASERLGTSYNEQFF. The DNA for the CDR3 is TGTGCCAGCGAGCGGCTAGGGACCTCCTACAATGAGCAGTTCTTC.

This clonotype was counted only a few times. The chain combines TRBV20-1 with TRBJ2-7; TRBD2 matches 8 bases. The CDR3 consists of 16 residues. Germline assignment: CDR1 DFQATT and CDR2 SNEGSKA (reference sequence). The V segment lost 0 bases and the J segment 3 bases; nucleotides outside the gene matches: 10. The CDR3 sequence is CSARDLVGGGVYEQYF. CDR3 nucleotide sequence: TGCAGTGCTAGAGATCTCGTCGGGGGGGGAGTCTACGAGCAGTACTTC.

This clonotype showed up just a few times. This sequence joins TRBV11-2 and TRBJ2-5; D gene uncertain. V lost 1 base and J 5 bases, leaving 8 bases between the germline ends. Germline CDR1 and CDR2: SGHAT and FQNNGV. The CDR3 consists of 13 residues. DNA of the CDR3: TGTGCCAGCAGCTTAGTCAGTGCCGAGACCCAGTACTTC. It specifies CASSLVSAETQYF.

The rearrangement links TRBV7-9 to TRBJ1-5; 8 bases line up with TRBD1. The V and J ends lost 1 base and 7 bases, in that order; junction bases with no gene match: 6. Germline loops: CDR1 SEHNR, CDR2 FQNEAQ (reference sequence). This CDR3 is built from 15 residues. The chain's CDR3 is CASSLGTGLGQPQHF. The CDR3 region has the DNA TGTGCCAGCAGCTTAGGGACAGGGCTTGGGCAGCCCCAGCATTTT.

Concerning this clonotype: A junction end diverges from the germline sequence, so it may reflect a read error. The genes are TRBV29-1 and TRBJ2-1, with TRBD2 identical over 7 bases. The CDR3 has 19 residues. Germline CDR1 reads SQVTM; CDR2 reads ANQGSEA. The CDR3 sequence: CSVEVPTSASFYAYSEQFF. The CDR3 nucleotides read TGCAGCGTTGAAGTTCCAACTAGCGCATCCTTTTACGCCTACAGTGAGCAGTTCTTC.

This clonotype was recorded at least ten times. The chain links TRBV6-4 to TRBJ2-4, with no clear D. The CDR3 is 17 amino acids. CDR1 is MRHNA and CDR2 is SNTAGT in the germline V gene. The germline V and J ends were trimmed by 2 bases and 0 bases, with 14 bases remaining between them. The CDR3 nucleotides are TGTGCCAGCAGTGACGCGGAGAGAGTTCTAGCCAAAAACATTCAGTACTTC. It codes for CASSDAERVLAKNIQYF.

J is TRBJ2-7 and V is TRBV3-1; 11 nucleotides line up with TRBD2. This CDR3 is 14 amino acids long. Germline CDR1 LGHDT, CDR2 YNNKEL (reference sequence). V shed 1 base and J 6 bases; nucleotides not matched to a gene: 2. The CDR3, as DNA: TGTGCCAGCAGCCAAGCTAGCGGGAGGTTCGAGCAGTACTTC. Protein sequence: CASSQASGRFEQYF.

This clonotype has only a few counts. This rearrangement joins TRBV29-1 to TRBJ2-1; 10 nucleotides line up with TRBD1. This CDR3 has 14 residues. V shed 7 bases and J 0 bases; nucleotides not matched to a gene: 3. Looked up from germline, CDR1 is SQVTM and CDR2 is ANQGSEA. In DNA form, the CDR3 reads TGCAGCGCCCGGACAGGGGGCTCCTACAATGAGCAGTTCTTC. Amino acid sequence: CSARTGGSYNEQFF.

As to this clonotype: In this CDR3 the conserved last residue, phenylalanine or tryptophan, is missing, so a read error is likely. The V call is TRBV7-6, the J call TRBJ2-1, with 7 bases lining up with TRBD1. The V and J ends lost 5 bases and 4 bases, in that order; junction bases with no gene match: 2. The CDR3 has 13 residues. Looked up from germline, CDR1 is SGHVS and CDR2 is FNYEAQ. The CDR3 DNA is TGTGCCAGCAGCCCGGGACAGTACAATGAGCAGTTCTAC. It yields the protein CASSPGQYNEQFY.

The chain employs TRBV6-2 or TRBV6-3 and TRBJ2-1; possibly TRBD1 for D (6 bases). In germline, CDR1 is MNHEY, CDR2 SVGEGT. V shed 6 bases and J shed 2 bases, with 11 bases lying between them. The CDR3 has 14 amino acids. CDR3: CASRQGPAYNEQFF. As DNA, the CDR3 is TGTGCCAGCAGACAGGGCCCCGCCTACAATGAGCAGTTCTTC.

This chain links TRBV14 with TRBJ1-2; 7 bases are a match to TRBD1. Germline trimming cut 6 bases from V and 0 bases from J; bases unmatched to any gene: 4. The CDR3 contains 14 residues. Germline V gene sequence: CDR1 SGHDN, CDR2 FVKESK. The DNA for the CDR3 is TGTGCCAGCAGGCCGACAGGGACTAACTATGGCTACACCTTC. This translates into CASRPTGTNYGYTF.

The chain has TRBV4-2 and TRBJ1-4; tentatively, D is TRBD1 (5 bases). Trimming cost V 6 bases and J 7 bases, with 12 bases left between them. The CDR3 has 13 amino acids. Germline-derived CDR1 and CDR2 are LGHNA and YNFKEQ. CDR3 loop: CASSGPGLEKLFF. CDR3 nucleotide sequence: TGTGCCAGCAGTGGTCCGGGGCTTGAAAAACTGTTTTTT.

The rearrangement uses TRBV4-1 and TRBJ1-4; D not resolved. Germline values: CDR1 MGHRA, CDR2 YSYEKL. Trimming stripped 4 bases from V and 7 bases from J, with 16 bases between. The CDR3 loop spans 15 amino acids. In nucleotides, the CDR3 is TGCGCCAGCAGCCGGCGGGCAGGTGAGGGTGAAAAACTGTTTTTT. Its protein product is CASSRRAGEGEKLFF.

There are a few counts of this clonotype. The rearrangement links TRBV20-1 to TRBJ1-5, with D perhaps matching TRBD1 (6 bases). Germline V lookup: CDR1 DFQATT, CDR2 SNEGSKA (reference sequence). The CDR3 has 14 amino acids. Trimming left V 6 bases short and J 1 base short, with 13 bases between. As DNA, the CDR3 is TGCAGTGCGAGGGGGGCACTAAGCAATCAGCCCCAGCATTTT. Amino acids: CSARGALSNQPQHF.

This clonotype was seen a handful of times. This rearrangement joins TRBV29-1 to TRBJ2-7, with D uncertain. Trimming took off 0 bases at V and 3 bases at J, with 6 bases between the two ends. The CDR3 consists of 12 residues. In germline, CDR1 is SQVTM, CDR2 ANQGSEA. CDR3 sequence: CSVEDPGYEQYF. As DNA, the CDR3 is TGCAGCGTTGAAGATCCGGGCTACGAGCAGTACTTC.

The chain recombines TRBV20-1 with TRBJ2-7; D tentatively reads TRBD1 or TRBD2 (5 bases each). This CDR3 has 13 residues. Trimming took 3 bases from V and 6 from J, leaving 15 bases between them. From germline, CDR1 is DFQATT and CDR2 SNEGSKA (reference sequence). The CDR3 nucleotides read TGCAGTGCTAGGCCCCGGGGCCCATCCGAGCAGTACTTC. Its translation: CSARPRGPSEQYF.

The J gene is TRBJ1-2, the V gene TRBV12-3 or TRBV12-4, with a tentative D call TRBD1 (6 bases). The CDR3 has 14 amino acids. Deletions cut 6 bases from V and 7 bases from J, with 18 bases between. CDR3 in amino acids: CASRSPGAFGGYTF. The CDR3 DNA sequence: TGTGCCAGCAGATCTCCGGGGGCCTTTGGTGGCTACACCTTC.

The CDR3 DNA reads TGTGCCAGCAGCAAAAGCGGCCCTGGGGCCAACGTCCTGACTTTC. It yields the protein CASSKSGPGANVLTF. The chain recombines TRBV21-1 with TRBJ2-6. TRBV21-1 counts as a pseudogene. This CDR3 region has 15 residues.